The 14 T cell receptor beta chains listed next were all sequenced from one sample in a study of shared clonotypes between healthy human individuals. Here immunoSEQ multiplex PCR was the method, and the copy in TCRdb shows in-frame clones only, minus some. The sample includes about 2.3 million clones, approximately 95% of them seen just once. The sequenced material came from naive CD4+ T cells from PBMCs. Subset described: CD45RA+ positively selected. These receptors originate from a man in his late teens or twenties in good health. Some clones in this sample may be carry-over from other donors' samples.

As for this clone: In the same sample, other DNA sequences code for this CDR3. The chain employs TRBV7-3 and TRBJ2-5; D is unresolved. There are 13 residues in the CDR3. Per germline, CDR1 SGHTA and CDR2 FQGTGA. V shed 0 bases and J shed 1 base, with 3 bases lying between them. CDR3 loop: CASSLTRQETQYF. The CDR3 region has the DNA TGTGCCAGCAGCTTAACGCGCCAAGAGACCCAGTACTTC.

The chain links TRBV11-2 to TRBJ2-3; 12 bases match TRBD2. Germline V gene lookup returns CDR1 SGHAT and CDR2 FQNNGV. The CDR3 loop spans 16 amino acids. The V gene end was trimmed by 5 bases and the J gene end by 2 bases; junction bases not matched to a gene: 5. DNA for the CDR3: TGTGCCAGCAGCCGACTAGCGGGAGACCTCACAGATACGCAGTATTTT. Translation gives CASSRLAGDLTDTQYF. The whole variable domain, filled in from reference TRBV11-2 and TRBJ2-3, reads EAGVAQSPRYKIIEKRQSVAFWCNPISGHATLYWYQQILGQGPKLLIQFQNNGVVDDSQLPKDRFSAERLKGVDSTLKIQPAKLEDSAVYLCASSRLAGDLTDTQYFGPGTRLTVL.

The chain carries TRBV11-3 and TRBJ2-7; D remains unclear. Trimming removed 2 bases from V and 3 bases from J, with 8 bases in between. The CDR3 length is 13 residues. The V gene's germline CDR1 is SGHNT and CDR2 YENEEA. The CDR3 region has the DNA TGTGCCAGCAGCTTATCGGTAAGCTACGAGCAGTACTTC. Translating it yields CASSLSVSYEQYF.

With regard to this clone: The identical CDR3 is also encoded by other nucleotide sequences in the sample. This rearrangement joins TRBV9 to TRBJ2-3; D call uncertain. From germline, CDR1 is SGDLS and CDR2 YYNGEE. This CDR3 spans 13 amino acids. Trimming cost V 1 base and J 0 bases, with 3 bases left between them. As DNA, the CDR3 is TGTGCCAGCAGCGTACTTAGCACAGATACGCAGTATTTT. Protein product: CASSVLSTDTQYF.

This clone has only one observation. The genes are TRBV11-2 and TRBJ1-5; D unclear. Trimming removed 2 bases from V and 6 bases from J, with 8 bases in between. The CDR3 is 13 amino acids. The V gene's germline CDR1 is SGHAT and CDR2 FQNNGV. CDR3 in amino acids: CASSLSGGQPQHF. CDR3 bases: TGTGCCAGCAGCTTAAGTGGCGGTCAGCCCCAGCATTTT. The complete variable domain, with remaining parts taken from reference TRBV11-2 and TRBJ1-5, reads EAGVAQSPRYKIIEKRQSVAFWCNPISGHATLYWYQQILGQGPKLLIQFQNNGVVDDSQLPKDRFSAERLKGVDSTLKIQPAKLEDSAVYLCASSLSGGQPQHFGDGTRLSIL.

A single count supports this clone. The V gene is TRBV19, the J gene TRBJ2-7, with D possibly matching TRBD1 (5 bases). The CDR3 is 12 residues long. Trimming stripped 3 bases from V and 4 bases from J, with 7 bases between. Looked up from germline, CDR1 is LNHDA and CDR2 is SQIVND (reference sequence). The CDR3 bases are TGTGCCAGTAGTATGACAGCTTACGAGCAGTACTTC. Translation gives CASSMTAYEQYF. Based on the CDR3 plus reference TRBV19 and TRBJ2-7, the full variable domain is DGGITQSPKYLFRKEGQNVTLSCEQNLNHDAMYWYRQDPGQGLRLIYYSQIVNDFQKGDIAEGYSVSREKKESFPLTVTSAQKNPTAFYLCASSMTAYEQYFGPGTRLTVT.

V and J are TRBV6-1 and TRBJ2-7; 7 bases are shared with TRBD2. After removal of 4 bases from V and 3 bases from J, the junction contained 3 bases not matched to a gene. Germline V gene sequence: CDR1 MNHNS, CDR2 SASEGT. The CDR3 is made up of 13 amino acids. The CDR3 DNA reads TGTGCCAGCAGTGCATGGGACTACTACGAGCAGTACTTC. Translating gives CASSAWDYYEQYF.

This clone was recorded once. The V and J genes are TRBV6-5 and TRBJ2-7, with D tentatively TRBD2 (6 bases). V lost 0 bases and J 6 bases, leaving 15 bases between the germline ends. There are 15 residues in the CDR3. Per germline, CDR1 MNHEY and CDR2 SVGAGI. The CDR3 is CASSYSGGASVEQYF. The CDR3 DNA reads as TGTGCCAGCAGTTACTCGGGGGGAGCTTCCGTCGAGCAGTACTTC.

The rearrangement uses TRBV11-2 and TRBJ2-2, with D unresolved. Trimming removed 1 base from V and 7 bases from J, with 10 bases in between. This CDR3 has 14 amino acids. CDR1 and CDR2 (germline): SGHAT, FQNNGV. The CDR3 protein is CASSLVSSHGELFF. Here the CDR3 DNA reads TGTGCCAGCAGCTTAGTTTCCTCCCACGGGGAGCTGTTTTTT.

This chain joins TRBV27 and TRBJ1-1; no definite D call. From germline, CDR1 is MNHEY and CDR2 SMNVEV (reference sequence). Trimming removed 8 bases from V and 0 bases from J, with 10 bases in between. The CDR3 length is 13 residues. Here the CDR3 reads CASSSTLNTEAFF. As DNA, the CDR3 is TGTGCCAGCTCATCGACATTGAACACTGAAGCTTTCTTT.

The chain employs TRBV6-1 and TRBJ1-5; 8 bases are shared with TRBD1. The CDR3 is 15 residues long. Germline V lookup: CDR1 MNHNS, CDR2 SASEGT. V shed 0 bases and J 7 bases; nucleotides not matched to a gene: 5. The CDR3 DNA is TGTGCCAGCAGTGAAGCGTGGACAGGGCCCCAGCCCCAGCATTTT. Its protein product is CASSEAWTGPQPQHF.

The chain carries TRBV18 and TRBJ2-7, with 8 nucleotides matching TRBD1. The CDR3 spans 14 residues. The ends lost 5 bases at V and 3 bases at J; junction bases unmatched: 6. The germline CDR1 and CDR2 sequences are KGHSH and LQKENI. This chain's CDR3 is CASSAETGVYEQYF. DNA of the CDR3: TGTGCCAGCTCAGCAGAGACAGGGGTCTACGAGCAGTACTTC.

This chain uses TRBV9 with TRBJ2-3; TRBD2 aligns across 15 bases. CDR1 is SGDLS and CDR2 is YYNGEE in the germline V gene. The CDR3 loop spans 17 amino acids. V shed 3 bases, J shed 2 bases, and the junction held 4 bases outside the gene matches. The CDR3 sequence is CASSEGLAGGYTDTQYF. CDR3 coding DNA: TGTGCCAGCAGCGAGGGACTAGCGGGGGGCTACACAGATACGCAGTATTTT.

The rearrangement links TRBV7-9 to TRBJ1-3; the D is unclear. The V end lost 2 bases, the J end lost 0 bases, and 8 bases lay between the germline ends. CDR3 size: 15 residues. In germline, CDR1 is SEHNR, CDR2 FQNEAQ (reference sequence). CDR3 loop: CASSLTPHSGNTIYF. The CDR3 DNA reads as TGTGCCAGCAGCTTAACTCCTCACTCTGGAAACACCATATATTTT.